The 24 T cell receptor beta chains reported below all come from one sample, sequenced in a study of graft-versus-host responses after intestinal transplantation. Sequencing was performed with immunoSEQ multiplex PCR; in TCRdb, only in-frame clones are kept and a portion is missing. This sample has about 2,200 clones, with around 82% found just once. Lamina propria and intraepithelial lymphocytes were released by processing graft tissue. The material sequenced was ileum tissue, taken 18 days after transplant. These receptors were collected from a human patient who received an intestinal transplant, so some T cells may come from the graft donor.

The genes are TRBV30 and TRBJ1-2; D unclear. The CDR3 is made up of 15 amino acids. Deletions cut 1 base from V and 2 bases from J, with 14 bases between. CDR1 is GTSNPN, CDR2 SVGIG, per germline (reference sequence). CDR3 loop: CAWSAQASKNYGYTF. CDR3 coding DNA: TGTGCCTGGAGTGCCCAGGCCAGCAAAAACTATGGCTACACCTTC.

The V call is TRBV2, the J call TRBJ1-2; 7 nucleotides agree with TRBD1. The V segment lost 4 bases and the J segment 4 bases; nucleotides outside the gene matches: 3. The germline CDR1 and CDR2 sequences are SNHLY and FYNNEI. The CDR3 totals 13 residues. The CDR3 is CASSGAGGYGYTF. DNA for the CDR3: TGTGCCAGCAGTGGGGCAGGGGGCTATGGCTACACCTTC.

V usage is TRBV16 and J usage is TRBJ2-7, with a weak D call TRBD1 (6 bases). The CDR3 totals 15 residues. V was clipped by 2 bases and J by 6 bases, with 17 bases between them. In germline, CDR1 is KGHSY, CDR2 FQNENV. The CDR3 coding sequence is TGTGCCAGCAGCCAAAAACAGGGCCGTGATTCCGAGCAGTACTTC. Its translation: CASSQKQGRDSEQYF.

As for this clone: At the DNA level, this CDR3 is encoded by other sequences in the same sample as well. CDR3 in amino acids: CASSLGGTASYEQYF. CDR3 sequence (DNA): TGTGCCAGCAGCTTGGGGGGGACAGCCTCCTACGAGCAGTACTTC. The chain couples TRBV5-6 to TRBJ2-7; 7 bases map to TRBD1. The CDR3 is made up of 15 amino acids. Unmatched junction bases numbered 3, after V lost 0 bases and J lost 0 bases. CDR1 is SGHDT, CDR2 YYEEEE, per germline.

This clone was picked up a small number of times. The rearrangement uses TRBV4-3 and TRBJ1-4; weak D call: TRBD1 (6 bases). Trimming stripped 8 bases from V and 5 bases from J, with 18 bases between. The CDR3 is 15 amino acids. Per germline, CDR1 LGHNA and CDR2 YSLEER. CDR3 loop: CASAGGSGVNEKLFF. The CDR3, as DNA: TGCGCCAGCGCCGGGGGCAGTGGAGTGAATGAAAAACTGTTTTTT.

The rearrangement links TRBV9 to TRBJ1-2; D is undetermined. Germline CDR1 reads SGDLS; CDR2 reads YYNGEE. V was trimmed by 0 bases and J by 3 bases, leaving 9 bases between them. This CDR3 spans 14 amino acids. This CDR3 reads CASSVGEQDYGYTF. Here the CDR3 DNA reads TGTGCCAGCAGCGTAGGAGAGCAGGACTATGGCTACACCTTC.

The CDR3 is CASSEYTANYGYTF. DNA of the CDR3: TGTGCCAGCAGTGAATATACAGCTAACTATGGCTACACCTTC. J is TRBJ1-2 and V is TRBV25-1, with no clear D. This CDR3 comprises 14 residues. Deletions cut 0 bases from V and 0 bases from J, with 5 bases between. CDR1 MGHDK and CDR2 SYGVNS come from the germline V gene.

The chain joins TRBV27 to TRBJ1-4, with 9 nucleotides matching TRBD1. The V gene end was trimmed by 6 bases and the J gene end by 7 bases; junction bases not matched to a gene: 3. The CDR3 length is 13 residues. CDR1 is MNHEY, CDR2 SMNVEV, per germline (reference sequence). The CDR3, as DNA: TGTGCCAGCAGACAGGGGGCTTTTGAAAAACTGTTTTTT. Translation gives CASRQGAFEKLFF.

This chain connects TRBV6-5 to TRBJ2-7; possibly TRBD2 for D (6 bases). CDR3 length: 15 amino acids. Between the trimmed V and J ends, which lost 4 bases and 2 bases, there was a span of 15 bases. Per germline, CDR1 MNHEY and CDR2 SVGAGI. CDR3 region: CASSSGGTPAYEQYF. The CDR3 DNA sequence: TGTGCCAGCAGTTCCGGCGGGACTCCTGCCTACGAGCAGTACTTC.

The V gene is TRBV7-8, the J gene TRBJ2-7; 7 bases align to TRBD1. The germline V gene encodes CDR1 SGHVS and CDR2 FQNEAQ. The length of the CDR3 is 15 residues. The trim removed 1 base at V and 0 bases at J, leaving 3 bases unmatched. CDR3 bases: TGTGCCAGCAGCTTAGTCCCAGGGGGCTCCTACGAGCAGTACTTC. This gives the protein CASSLVPGGSYEQYF.

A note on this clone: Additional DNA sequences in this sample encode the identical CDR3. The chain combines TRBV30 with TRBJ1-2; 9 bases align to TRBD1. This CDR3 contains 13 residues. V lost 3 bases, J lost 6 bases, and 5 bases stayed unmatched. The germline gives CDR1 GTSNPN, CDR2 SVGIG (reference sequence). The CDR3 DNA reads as TGTGCCTGGAGCACCGGGACAGGGAATGGCTACACCTTC. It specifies CAWSTGTGNGYTF. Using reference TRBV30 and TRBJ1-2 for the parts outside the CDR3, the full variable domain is SQTIHQWPATLVQPVGSPLSLECTVEGTSNPNLYWYRQAAGRGLQLLFYSVGIGQISSEVPQNLSASRPQDRQFILSSKKLLLSDSGFYLCAWSTGTGNGYTFGSGTRLTVV.

CDR3 region: CASRGSGALTDTQYF. Written as DNA, the CDR3 is TGTGCCAGCAGAGGTAGCGGTGCCCTCACAGATACGCAGTATTTT. V gene TRBV2 combines with J gene TRBJ2-3; D may be TRBD2 (6 bases). The CDR3 sequence is 15 residues long. Trimming cost V 6 bases and J 2 bases, with 15 bases left between them. CDR1 is SNHLY and CDR2 is FYNNEI in the germline V gene.

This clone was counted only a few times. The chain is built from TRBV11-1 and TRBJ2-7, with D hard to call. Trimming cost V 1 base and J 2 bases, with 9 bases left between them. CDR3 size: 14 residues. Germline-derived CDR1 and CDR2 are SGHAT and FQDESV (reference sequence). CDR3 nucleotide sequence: TGTGCCAGCAGCTTAGAGATCCTGGCCTACGAGCAGTACTTC. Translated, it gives CASSLEILAYEQYF.

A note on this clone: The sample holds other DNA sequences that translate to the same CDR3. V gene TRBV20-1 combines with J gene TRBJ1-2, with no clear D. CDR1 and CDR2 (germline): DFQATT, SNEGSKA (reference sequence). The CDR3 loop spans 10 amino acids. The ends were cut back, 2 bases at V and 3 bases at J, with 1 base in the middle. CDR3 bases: TGCAGTGCTAGACACTATGGCTACACCTTC. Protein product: CSARHYGYTF.

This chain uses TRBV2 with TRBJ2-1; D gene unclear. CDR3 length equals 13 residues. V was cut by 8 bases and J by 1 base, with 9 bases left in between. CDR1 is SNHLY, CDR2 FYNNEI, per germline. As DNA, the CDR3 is TGTGCCAGCGGGCGGCAATCCTACAATGAGCAGTTCTTC. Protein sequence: CASGRQSYNEQFF.

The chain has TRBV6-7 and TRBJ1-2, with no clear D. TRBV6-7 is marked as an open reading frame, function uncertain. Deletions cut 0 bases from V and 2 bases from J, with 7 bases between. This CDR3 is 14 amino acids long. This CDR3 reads CASSYSTTNYGYTF. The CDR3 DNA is TGTGCCAGCAGTTACTCGACGACAAACTATGGCTACACCTTC.

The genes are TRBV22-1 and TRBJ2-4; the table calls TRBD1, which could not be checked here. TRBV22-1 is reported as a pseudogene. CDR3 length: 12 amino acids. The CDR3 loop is CPGSGDRNIQYF. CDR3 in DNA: TGTCCTGGGAGCGGGGACAGAAACATTCAGTACTTC.

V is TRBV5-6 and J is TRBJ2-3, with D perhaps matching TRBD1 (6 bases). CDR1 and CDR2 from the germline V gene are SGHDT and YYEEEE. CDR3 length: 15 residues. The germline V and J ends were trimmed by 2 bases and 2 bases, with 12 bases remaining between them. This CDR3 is CASSFRGDNTDTQYF. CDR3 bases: TGTGCCAGCAGCTTTCGAGGGGACAACACAGATACGCAGTATTTT. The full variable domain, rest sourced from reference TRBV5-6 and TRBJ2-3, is DAGVTQSPTHLIKTRGQQVTLRCSPKSGHDTVSWYQQALGQGPQFIFQYYEEEERQRGNFPDRFSGHQFPNYSSELNVNALLLGDSALYLCASSFRGDNTDTQYFGPGTRLTVL.

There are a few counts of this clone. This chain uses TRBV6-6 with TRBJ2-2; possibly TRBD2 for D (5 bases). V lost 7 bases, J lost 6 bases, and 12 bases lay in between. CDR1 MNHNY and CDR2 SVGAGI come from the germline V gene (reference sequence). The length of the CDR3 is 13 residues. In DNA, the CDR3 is TGTGCCAGCAACCCGGGATTTGCCGGGGAGCTGTTTTTT. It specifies CASNPGFAGELFF.

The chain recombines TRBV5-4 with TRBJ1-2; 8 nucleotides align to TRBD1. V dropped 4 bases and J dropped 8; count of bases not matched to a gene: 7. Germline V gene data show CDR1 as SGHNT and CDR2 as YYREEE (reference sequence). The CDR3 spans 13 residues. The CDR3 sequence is CASSMDRVSGYTF. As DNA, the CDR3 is TGTGCCAGCAGCATGGACAGGGTCAGCGGCTACACCTTC.

In DNA, the CDR3 is TGTGCCAGCAGCGGACAGGGGGCAAATTCACCCCTCCACTTT. This sequence encodes CASSGQGANSPLHF. The genes are TRBV11-2 and TRBJ1-6; 11 bases line up with TRBD1. Per the germline V gene, CDR1 is SGHAT and CDR2 is FQNNGV. The CDR3 runs 14 residues. The ends lost 5 bases at V and 7 bases at J; junction bases unmatched: 1.

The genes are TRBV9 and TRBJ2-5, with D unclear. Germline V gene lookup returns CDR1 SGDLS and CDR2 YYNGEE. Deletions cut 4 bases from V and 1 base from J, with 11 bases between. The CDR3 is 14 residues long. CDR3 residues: CASSQIPVQETQYF. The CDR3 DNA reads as TGTGCCAGCAGCCAAATCCCGGTCCAAGAGACCCAGTACTTC.

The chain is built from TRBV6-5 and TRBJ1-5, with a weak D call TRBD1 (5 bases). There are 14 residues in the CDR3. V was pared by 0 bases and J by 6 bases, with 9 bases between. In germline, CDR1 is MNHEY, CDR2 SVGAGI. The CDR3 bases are TGTGCCAGCAGTTACTCTAGGGGAAGTCAGCCCCAGCATTTT. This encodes CASSYSRGSQPQHF.

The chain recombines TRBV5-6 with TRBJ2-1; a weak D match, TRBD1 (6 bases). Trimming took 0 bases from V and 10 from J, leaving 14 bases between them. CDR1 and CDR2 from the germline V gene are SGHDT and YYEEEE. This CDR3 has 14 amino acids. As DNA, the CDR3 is TGTGCCAGCAGCTTGGGGGTACAGGGTAGCGAGCAGTTCTTC. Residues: CASSLGVQGSEQFF.